Below are 28 T cell receptor beta chains sequenced from a single sample in a study of blood T cell repertoires in COVID-19. Clones were sequenced by immunoSEQ multiplex PCR, and TCRdb holds only the in-frame ones, with some missing. Among 200,000 to 300,000 clones listed, 70% to 90% were seen once. What was sequenced was peripheral blood. The receptors derive from a man aged 18 to 30 with active or convalescent COVID-19.

V gene TRBV9 combines with J gene TRBJ2-7, with 11 bases that match TRBD1. CDR1 SGDLS and CDR2 YYNGEE come from the germline V gene. The CDR3 sequence is 15 residues long. Trimming cost V 3 bases and J 3 bases; bases outside gene matches: 5. The CDR3 loop reads CASSAGQGAFYEQYF. CDR3 DNA sequence: TGTGCCAGCAGCGCTGGACAGGGGGCGTTCTACGAGCAGTACTTC.

The chain combines TRBV11-2 with TRBJ1-1; 9 nucleotides match TRBD1. This CDR3 is built from 15 residues. After removal of 7 bases from V and 6 bases from J, the junction contained 12 bases not matched to a gene. Germline-derived CDR1 and CDR2 are SGHAT and FQNNGV. CDR3 amino acids: CASTTGGRVGAEAFF. The CDR3 DNA reads TGTGCCAGCACCACAGGGGGCAGGGTGGGGGCTGAAGCTTTCTTT.

The chain links TRBV30 to TRBJ2-2; 10 bases agree with TRBD2. V shed 0 bases and J 6 bases; nucleotides not matched to a gene: 10. CDR1 is GTSNPN and CDR2 is SVGIG in the germline V gene (reference sequence). The CDR3 consists of 17 residues. CDR3 sequence (DNA): TGTGCCTGGAGTGTCGGTAGCGGGGGGTTATGGGCCGGGGAGCTGTTTTTT. This translates into CAWSVGSGGLWAGELFF. Full variable domain (remainder filled in from reference TRBV30 and TRBJ2-2): SQTIHQWPATLVQPVGSPLSLECTVEGTSNPNLYWYRQAAGRGLQLLFYSVGIGQISSEVPQNLSASRPQDRQFILSSKKLLLSDSGFYLCAWSVGSGGLWAGELFFGEGSRLTVL.

The gene calls are TRBV6-5 and TRBJ2-4; a weak D match, TRBD1 (6 bases). Trimming shortened V by 5 bases and J by 7 bases, and 9 bases separated the two germline ends. CDR3 length equals 12 residues. Germline V gene lookup returns CDR1 MNHEY and CDR2 SVGAGI. CDR3 sequence reads: CASSPTGNIQYF. The CDR3 DNA sequence: TGTGCCAGCAGTCCCACAGGGAACATTCAGTACTTC.

The chain carries TRBV19 and TRBJ2-7, with 13 bases fitting TRBD2. Germline lookup yields CDR1 LNHDA and CDR2 SQIVND (reference sequence). V lost 7 bases and J lost 7; bases outside the gene matches: 4. The CDR3 loop spans 13 amino acids. Written as DNA, the CDR3 is TGTGCCAGTACCGAGGGACTAGCGGGAGAGCAGTACTTC. It translates to CASTEGLAGEQYF.

V gene TRBV4-2 combines with J gene TRBJ2-1; 12 nucleotides match TRBD2. In germline, CDR1 is LGHNA, CDR2 YNFKEQ. The CDR3 has 16 residues. V lost 1 base and J lost 9; bases outside the gene matches: 7. CDR3 bases: TGTGCCAGCAGCCAAGCAACTAGCGGGAGGTTCGGTGAGCAGTTCTTC. Protein product: CASSQATSGRFGEQFF.

The CDR3 nucleotides read TGCGCCAGCAGCTTGGCCAGTACTGGAAACACCATATATTTT. Residues: CASSLASTGNTIYF. The rearrangement uses TRBV5-1 and TRBJ1-3, with unresolved D. This CDR3 region has 14 residues. V was shortened by 0 bases and J by 2 bases, with 6 bases between the two germline ends. From germline, CDR1 is SGHRS and CDR2 YFSETQ.

The gene calls are TRBV20-1 and TRBJ2-7; D call uncertain. This CDR3 has 11 residues. V was clipped by 6 bases and J by 3 bases, with 9 bases between them. Germline loops: CDR1 DFQATT, CDR2 SNEGSKA (reference sequence). CDR3 nucleotide sequence: TGCAGTGCCAGACCAGACTACGAGCAGTACTTC. The encoded protein is CSARPDYEQYF.

The chain joins TRBV7-2 to TRBJ2-1; TRBD1 is a possible D gene (5 bases). The CDR3 length is 16 residues. The germline CDR1 and CDR2 sequences are SGHTA and FQGNSA. V was clipped by 4 bases and J by 3 bases, with 16 bases between them. CDR3 sequence (DNA): TGTGCCAGCAGCTCCCTGCCGAGACAGCGCTACAATGAGCAGTTCTTC. Its protein product is CASSSLPRQRYNEQFF.

The chain is built from TRBV6-5 and TRBJ2-2; 9 nucleotides agree with TRBD1. The V gene's germline CDR1 is MNHEY and CDR2 SVGAGI. CDR3 length: 14 amino acids. The ends lost 0 bases at V and 11 bases at J; junction bases unmatched: 4. DNA for the CDR3: TGTGCCAGCAGTTACTCGCTGGGACAGGGTGAGCTGTTTTTT. Protein: CASSYSLGQGELFF.

This chain links TRBV10-3 with TRBJ2-3; D is possibly TRBD2 (7 bases). V dropped 4 bases and J dropped 3 bases, with 14 bases sitting between them. Germline CDR1 is ENHRY and CDR2 is SYGVKD. The CDR3 is 15 residues long. For the CDR3, the DNA is TGTGCCATCAGTGCTGGGGGAGGGGGGACAGATACGCAGTATTTT. Residues: CAISAGGGGTDTQYF.

The V gene is TRBV5-1, the J gene TRBJ1-1; 10 bases are shared with TRBD1. V gave up 4 bases and J gave up 1 base; unmatched junction bases: 7. The germline V gene encodes CDR1 SGHRS and CDR2 YFSETQ. The CDR3 loop spans 16 amino acids. CDR3 sequence: CASSLGTGASNTEAFF. CDR3 nucleotides: TGCGCCAGCAGCCTCGGGACAGGGGCCTCGAACACTGAAGCTTTCTTT.

J is TRBJ2-3 and V is TRBV5-1; 8 positions agree with TRBD1. The trim removed 1 base at V and 0 bases at J, leaving 10 bases unmatched. Germline V CDR1 and CDR2: SGHRS, YFSETQ. The CDR3 length is 18 residues. The DNA of the CDR3 is TGCGCCAGCAGCTTGCAGGGGGCGCAAGCCCGTAGCACAGATACGCAGTATTTT. This encodes CASSLQGAQARSTDTQYF. The full variable domain, its missing parts supplied by reference TRBV5-1 and TRBJ2-3, is KAGVTQTPRYLIKTRGQQVTLSCSPISGHRSVSWYQQTPGQGLQFLFEYFSETQRNKGNFPGRFSGRQFSNSRSEMNVSTLELGDSALYLCASSLQGAQARSTDTQYFGPGTRLTVL.

The CDR3, as DNA: TGTGCCAGCAGCTGGGACAGGGTGAACACTGAAGCTTTCTTT. Its translation: CASSWDRVNTEAFF. The V call is TRBV7-2, the J call TRBJ1-1; 9 bases agree with TRBD1. V lost 4 bases and J lost 0; bases outside the gene matches: 0. The V gene's germline CDR1 is SGHTA and CDR2 FQGNSA. The CDR3 consists of 14 residues.

This clone has a handful of counts. The rearrangement uses TRBV6-5 and TRBJ1-5; tentatively, D is TRBD1 (6 bases). Germline assignment: CDR1 MNHEY and CDR2 SVGAGI. The V end lost 2 bases, the J end lost 7 bases, and 15 bases lay between the germline ends. CDR3 size: 15 residues. CDR3 sequence (DNA): TGTGCCAGCAGTTACACCATAGACAGGAGACAGCCCCAGCATTTT. Protein: CASSYTIDRRQPQHF.

This chain uses TRBV4-3 with TRBJ2-7, with D maybe TRBD2 (6 bases). The V and J ends lost 2 bases and 6 bases respectively, with 14 bases between them. CDR3 length: 14 residues. Germline CDR1 is LGHNA and CDR2 is YSLEER. The CDR3 loop reads CASSQNGGAVEQYF. In DNA, the CDR3 is TGCGCCAGCAGCCAAAACGGAGGGGCGGTCGAGCAGTACTTC.

The genes are TRBV2 and TRBJ1-6, with D possibly TRBD1 on 6 matching bases. This CDR3 region has 13 residues. Germline loops: CDR1 SNHLY, CDR2 FYNNEI. The V end lost 3 bases, the J end lost 8 bases, and 8 bases lay between the germline ends. CDR3: CASSDRGYSPLHF. The CDR3 nucleotides read TGTGCCAGCAGTGACAGGGGTTATTCACCCCTCCACTTT.

As to this clone: The junction differs from germline at one of its ends, possibly a read error. The rearrangement joins TRBV5-6 to TRBJ1-6; D gene uncertain. This CDR3 comprises 14 residues. Looked up from germline, CDR1 is SGHDT and CDR2 is YYEEEE. Written as DNA, the CDR3 is TGTGCCAGCAGCTTGACAGCCAATAATTCGCCCCTCCACTTT. It specifies CASSLTANNSPLHF.

The V and J genes are TRBV20-1 and TRBJ1-5; weak D call: TRBD1 (6 bases). Germline CDR1 DFQATT, CDR2 SNEGSKA (reference sequence). The V gene lost 3 bases and the J gene lost 4 bases, with 13 bases spanning the gap. The CDR3 is 14 residues long. The CDR3 sequence: CSASGPGDNQPQHF. The CDR3 DNA is TGCAGTGCTAGTGGTCCAGGGGATAATCAGCCCCAGCATTTT.

The V call is TRBV11-2, the J call TRBJ1-1; TRBD1 aligns across 10 bases. The junction had 4 bases not matched to a gene; V was cut back by 3 bases and J by 3 bases. Germline-derived CDR1 and CDR2 are SGHAT and FQNNGV. The CDR3 extends over 15 amino acids. The CDR3 nucleotides are TGTGCCAGCAGCTTCTTCGGGACAGGGGACACTGAAGCTTTCTTT. Translating gives CASSFFGTGDTEAFF.

The V and J genes are TRBV5-6 and TRBJ1-2, with D perhaps TRBD1 (6 bases). CDR1 SGHDT and CDR2 YYEEEE come from the germline V gene. The CDR3 sequence is 13 residues long. Trimming took off 4 bases at V and 8 bases at J, with 15 bases between the two ends. DNA of the CDR3: TGTGCCAGCAGCCCTGGGGGGGGCGCAGGCTACACCTTC. The encoded protein is CASSPGGGAGYTF.

V usage is TRBV28 and J usage is TRBJ1-2; 9 bases line up with TRBD1. The length of the CDR3 is 15 residues. Trimming at V came to 5 bases and at J to 2 bases, leaving 6 bases not matched to a gene. CDR1 MDHEN and CDR2 SYDVKM come from the germline V gene. The CDR3 loop is CASSITQGANYGYTF. The CDR3 DNA reads as TGTGCCAGCAGTATCACACAGGGGGCCAACTATGGCTACACCTTC.

The CDR3 is CASSHRGLYSGNTIYF. As DNA, the CDR3 is TGTGCCAGCAGTCACAGGGGTCTATACTCTGGAAACACCATATATTTT. This sequence joins TRBV3-1 (or the pseudogene TRBV3-2) and TRBJ1-3; 7 bases are shared with TRBD1. The CDR3 has 16 residues. V lost 6 bases and J lost 0; bases outside the gene matches: 8. The germline V gene encodes CDR1 LGHDT and CDR2 YNNKEL (reference sequence).

The gene calls are TRBV6-2 or TRBV6-3 and TRBJ2-3; 11 bases line up with TRBD1. V lost 5 bases and J lost 5; bases outside the gene matches: 3. Germline V lookup: CDR1 MNHEY, CDR2 SVGEGT. The CDR3 is 14 residues long. The CDR3 loop reads CASSRTGGVDTQYF. The CDR3 bases are TGTGCCAGCAGTAGGACAGGGGGCGTAGATACGCAGTATTTT.

This clone was seen a single time. The V and J genes are TRBV27 and TRBJ1-1; D perhaps matches TRBD1 (5 bases). With 3 bases removed from V and 5 bases from J, the gap between germline ends came to 13 bases. CDR1 and CDR2 (germline): MNHEY, SMNVEV (reference sequence). The CDR3 loop spans 14 amino acids. CDR3 residues: CASSFQGKGTEAFF. In DNA, the CDR3 is TGTGCCAGCAGTTTTCAGGGAAAGGGGACTGAAGCTTTCTTT.

CDR3 protein: CASSPGTGFLSDGYTF. DNA for the CDR3: TGTGCCAGCAGCCCCGGGACAGGGTTTTTATCCGATGGCTACACCTTC. V usage is TRBV7-2 and J usage is TRBJ1-2, with 9 bases aligning to TRBD1. J gave up 6 bases and V 5 bases, and 13 bases lay outside the gene matches. The CDR3 has 16 amino acids. The germline gives CDR1 SGHTA, CDR2 FQGNSA.

The chain combines TRBV15 with TRBJ1-4, with D possibly matching TRBD1 (5 bases). From germline, CDR1 is LNHNV and CDR2 YYDKDF (reference sequence). Trimming stripped 2 bases from V and 8 bases from J, with 9 bases between. This CDR3 contains 13 residues. The CDR3 loop is CATSRQGSEKLFF. The CDR3 DNA follows: TGTGCCACCAGCAGACAGGGTTCGGAAAAACTGTTTTTT. Using reference TRBV15 and TRBJ1-4 for the parts outside the CDR3, the full variable domain is DAMVIQNPRYQVTQFGKPVTLSCSQTLNHNVMYWYQQKSSQAPKLLFHYYDKDFNNEADTPDNFQSRRPNTSFCFLDIRSPGLGDTAMYLCATSRQGSEKLFFGSGTQLSVL.

The V and J genes are TRBV11-2 and TRBJ1-2; TRBD1 aligns across 7 bases. The CDR3 totals 16 residues. Germline trimming cut 1 base from V and 2 bases from J; bases unmatched to any gene: 7. Per germline, CDR1 SGHAT and CDR2 FQNNGV. The CDR3 bases are TGTGCCAGCAGCTTAGGGGCAGGGGGGTCGAACTATGGCTACACCTTC. This codes for CASSLGAGGSNYGYTF. The full variable domain, in which reference TRBV11-2 and TRBJ1-2 provide the parts outside the CDR3, is EAGVAQSPRYKIIEKRQSVAFWCNPISGHATLYWYQQILGQGPKLLIQFQNNGVVDDSQLPKDRFSAERLKGVDSTLKIQPAKLEDSAVYLCASSLGAGGSNYGYTFGSGTRLTVV.